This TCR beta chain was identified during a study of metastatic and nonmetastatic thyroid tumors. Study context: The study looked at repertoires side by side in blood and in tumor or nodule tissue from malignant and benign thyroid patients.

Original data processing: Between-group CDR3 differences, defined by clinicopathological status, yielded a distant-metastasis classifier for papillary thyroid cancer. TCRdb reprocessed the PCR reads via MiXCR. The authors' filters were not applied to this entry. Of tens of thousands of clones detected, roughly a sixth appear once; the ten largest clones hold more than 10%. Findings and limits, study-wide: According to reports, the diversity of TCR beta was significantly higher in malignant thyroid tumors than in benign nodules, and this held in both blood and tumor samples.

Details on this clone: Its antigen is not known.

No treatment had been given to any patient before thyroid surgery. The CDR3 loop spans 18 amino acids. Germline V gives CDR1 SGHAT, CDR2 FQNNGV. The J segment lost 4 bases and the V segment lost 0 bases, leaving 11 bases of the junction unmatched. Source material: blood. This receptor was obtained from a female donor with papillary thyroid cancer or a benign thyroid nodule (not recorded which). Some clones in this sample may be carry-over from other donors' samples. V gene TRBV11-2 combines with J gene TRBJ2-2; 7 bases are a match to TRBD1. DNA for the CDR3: TGTGCCAGCAGCTTAGATATGGGCCAGGGGGATCCCACCGGGGAGCTGTTTTTT. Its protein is CASSLDMGQGDPTGELFF. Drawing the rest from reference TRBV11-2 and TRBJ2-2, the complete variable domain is EAGVAQSPRYKIIEKRQSVAFWCNPISGHATLYWYQQILGQGPKLLIQFQNNGVVDDSQLPKDRFSAERLKGVDSTLKIQPAKLEDSAVYLCASSLDMGQGDPTGELFFGEGSRLTVL.